This T cell receptor (beta chain) appears in the sequencing data of a study of T cell responses to AZD1222 COVID-19 vaccine. Study-wide background: The study pooled second doses at about 4 or about 12 weeks.

There are 14 residues in the CDR3. The V gene lost 0 bases and the J gene lost 4 bases, with 8 bases spanning the gap. In germline, CDR1 is SGDLS, CDR2 YYNGEE. Concerning this clone itself: Antigen: not known. This sample also contains other DNA sequences that code for the same CDR3.

Study-level points and caveats: Within unmutated variant regions lay the reported targets of nearly half of spike-specific TCRs. Donors skewed white British and female; clonal diversity was possibly underestimated. Spike-specific TCR repertoires showed rising breadth and depth after two AZD1222 doses.

Generated by immunoSEQ multiplex PCR, the TCRdb table keeps only in-frame clones and is missing some. Here the sample spans over 150,000 clones, about 92% being singletons. The sample in question was peripheral blood, obtained on day 0 of AZD1222 vaccination. The sequence derives from an adult in good health. This chain links TRBV9 with TRBJ2-1; D is perhaps TRBD2 (5 bases). The CDR3 is CASSVGTQYNEQFF. The CDR3 region has the DNA TGTGCCAGCAGCGTAGGGACTCAATACAATGAGCAGTTCTTC.